This paragraph reports one T cell receptor (beta chain). These data belong to a study of response to subunit inactivated influenza vaccine. TCRdb re-called the RT-PCR reads through MiXCR, storing one row per CDR3 protein. The data show about 570,000 distinct CDR3 sequences, around 10% seen once. The same specimen was also included in a second study, on T cells expressing NK-cell markers. That source notes: Scientists made TCR beta cDNA using 5'RACE template switching with UMIs. Sorted CD3+CD56+NKG2C+, CD3+CD56+NKG2C- and CD3+CD56-NKG2C+ T cells provided the TCR beta repertoires. Where four donors were concerned, these clonotypes also led the CD3+CD56-NKG2C+ fraction.

Source: PBMCs from blood, taken on the day of vaccination. The receptor comes from a man aged 45 to 65 who received an inactivated influenza vaccine.

CDR3 sequence (DNA): TGTGCCAGCAGCAAACAGGGGGCGAGCGTGGGGGAGACCCAGTACTTC. Translating gives CASSKQGASVGETQYF. This chain links TRBV7-2 with TRBJ2-5, with 9 bases identical to TRBD1. The V segment lost 5 bases and the J segment 5 bases; nucleotides outside the gene matches: 12. Per the germline V gene, CDR1 is SGHTA and CDR2 is FQGNSA. CDR3 length equals 16 residues.